The rows below give T cell receptor beta chains drawn from one sample of a study of cytomegalovirus exposure and HLA in healthy donors. This table comes from immunoSEQ multiplex PCR, and its TCRdb copy is limited to in-frame clones, with some not included. The repertoire holds about 200,000 clones, with around 85% as singletons. Sequencing input: PBMCs. These receptors all come from a girl aged 2-10 years in good health and CMV-seronegative. CDR3s include the opening cysteine and the closing phenylalanine or tryptophan. Each record gives: D gene, J gene, V gene, clone size, CDR3 DNA, CDR3 protein. The D gene is left open where the match is weak. Only some rows state a clone size, as once, few, many or a class for expanded clones.

. | TRBJ1-2 | TRBV11-1 | . | TGTGCCAGCAGCTTAAGCGCCGGTGGCTACACCTTC | CASSLSAGGYTF
TRBD1 | TRBJ2-5 | TRBV15 | few | TGTGCCACCAGCAGAGGACAGGGGGCCGAGACCCAGTACTTC | CATSRGQGAETQYF
TRBD1 | TRBJ2-2 | TRBV6-1 | . | TGTGCCAGCAGTGAAACAGGGGGTTTTTCCGGGGAGCTGTTTTTT | CASSETGGFSGELFF
TRBD1 | TRBJ1-2 | TRBV6-6 | . | TGTGCCAGCAACTACGACACAGGGGCGGTTGGTGGCTACACCTTC | CASNYDTGAVGGYTF
TRBD2 | TRBJ2-2 | TRBV4-1 | . | TGCGCCAGCAGCCAACCCGGGACTAGGAACACCGGGGAGCTGTTTTTT | CASSQPGTRNTGELFF
. | TRBJ2-2 | TRBV21-1 | . | TGTGCCAGCAGCCCGGGACAGGGAGACACCGGGGAGCTGTTTTTT | CASSPGQGDTGELFF
TRBD1 | TRBJ1-2 | TRBV29-1 | once | TGCAGCGCCTTCGATGGACAGGGCTATGGCTACACCTTC | CSAFDGQGYGYTF
TRBD2 | TRBJ2-2 | TRBV2 | once | TGTGCCAGCAGTGAAGCTAAACTAGCGGCCCAAGCCGGGGAGCTGTTTTTT | CASSEAKLAAQAGELFF
. | TRBJ2-7 | TRBV7-9 | . | TGTGCCAGCAGCCGACCCGGCGGCCCCTACGAGCAGTACTTC | CASSRPGGPYEQYF
TRBD1 | TRBJ1-1 | TRBV2 | . | TGTGCCACTACCTTATATAGGACAGGGGGGAACACTGAAGCTTTCTTT | CATTLYRTGGNTEAFF
. | TRBJ1-6 | TRBV6-6 | few | TGTGCCAGCAGTTATTTTGCAGGGGATAATTCACCCCTCCACTTT | CASSYFAGDNSPLHF
. | TRBJ1-1 | TRBV30 | . | TGTGCCTGGAGGGATTGGGAGGCAGGTGAAGCTTTCTTT | CAWRDWEAGEAFF
. | TRBJ2-7 | TRBV19 | . | TGTGCCAGTAGTAAAAGCATCGGCTCCTACGAGCAGTACTTC | CASSKSIGSYEQYF